These T cell receptor beta chains were read from a single sample in a study of blood T cell repertoires in COVID-19. The repertoire was sequenced with immunoSEQ multiplex PCR; TCRdb's copy has only in-frame clones and lacks some. The sample includes 150,000 to 200,000 clones, over 75% of them seen just once. What was sequenced was PBMCs or T cells enriched from blood (not recorded which). The receptors derive from a woman younger than 35 who had recovered from COVID-19. CDR3s include the opening cysteine and the closing phenylalanine or tryptophan. Each record gives: D gene, clone size, V gene, J gene, CDR3 DNA, CDR3 protein. A D gene is named only where the DNA matches it firmly. Clone size is stated in some rows and not others, as once, few, many or a class when expanded.

d_call: TRBD2
clone_size: .
v_call: TRBV20-1
j_call: TRBJ2-7
cdr3_nt: TGCAGTGCTAGTCTTCCTAGCGGGAGTTACGAGCAGTACTTC
cdr3_aa: CSASLPSGSYEQYF

d_call: TRBD1
clone_size: .
v_call: TRBV7-9
j_call: TRBJ1-1
cdr3_nt: TGTGCCAGCAGCGCGGGGACAGGGAGAACTGAAGCTTTCTTT
cdr3_aa: CASSAGTGRTEAFF

d_call: .
clone_size: .
v_call: TRBV29-1
j_call: TRBJ1-4
cdr3_nt: TGCAGCGTGGGCGAGACTGCAACTAATGAAAAACTGTTTTTT
cdr3_aa: CSVGETATNEKLFF

d_call: .
clone_size: .
v_call: TRBV30
j_call: TRBJ1-2
cdr3_nt: TGTGTCACGCGAAAACCCGGGACTTATGGCTACACCTTC
cdr3_aa: CVTRKPGTYGYTF

d_call: TRBD2
clone_size: .
v_call: TRBV4-1
j_call: TRBJ2-5
cdr3_nt: TGCGCCAGCAGCCAAGTCCCAACTAGCGGAGAGACCCAGTACTTC
cdr3_aa: CASSQVPTSGETQYF

d_call: .
clone_size: .
v_call: TRBV28
j_call: TRBJ2-7
cdr3_nt: TGTGCCAGCAGTTTATTAGGGGGTCTGGGGTACGAGCAGTACTTC
cdr3_aa: CASSLLGGLGYEQYF

d_call: .
clone_size: few
v_call: TRBV9
j_call: TRBJ2-7
cdr3_nt: TGTGCCAGCAGCGTAGGACTAGTCCACGAGCAGTACTTC
cdr3_aa: CASSVGLVHEQYF

d_call: .
clone_size: few
v_call: TRBV2
j_call: TRBJ2-2
cdr3_nt: TGTGCCAGCAGTGGGGGTAGCGGCGGGGAGCTGTTTTTT
cdr3_aa: CASSGGSGGELFF

d_call: .
clone_size: .
v_call: TRBV9
j_call: TRBJ1-1
cdr3_nt: TGTGCCAGCAGCGCTCCGAACAGCAACACTGAAGCTTTCTTT
cdr3_aa: CASSAPNSNTEAFF

d_call: TRBD2
clone_size: .
v_call: TRBV27
j_call: TRBJ2-1
cdr3_nt: TGTGCCAGCAGTTTCATCCGTGCAGCGGGACCTTACAATGAGCAGTTCTTC
cdr3_aa: CASSFIRAAGPYNEQFF

d_call: TRBD1
clone_size: .
v_call: TRBV18
j_call: TRBJ1-2
cdr3_nt: TGTGCCAGCTCACCGGGTGCTGGGCAGGGGGCTCATGGCTACACCTTC
cdr3_aa: CASSPGAGQGAHGYTF

d_call: .
clone_size: .
v_call: TRBV7-8
j_call: TRBJ2-5
cdr3_nt: TGTGCCAGCAGCCCGCGGGACAGACCCTACCAAGAGACCCAGTACTTC
cdr3_aa: CASSPRDRPYQETQYF

d_call: .
clone_size: once
v_call: TRBV2
j_call: TRBJ1-5
cdr3_nt: TGTGCCAGCAGTCCCGTGACAGTAGTCAATCAGCCCCAGCATTTT
cdr3_aa: CASSPVTVVNQPQHF

d_call: .
clone_size: .
v_call: TRBV7-2
j_call: TRBJ2-1
cdr3_nt: TGTGCCAGCAGCTCTCGGAGGGGCCCCTCCTACAATGAGCAGTTCTTC
cdr3_aa: CASSSRRGPSYNEQFF

d_call: .
clone_size: .
v_call: TRBV4-1
j_call: TRBJ2-7
cdr3_nt: TGCGCCAGCAGCCAAGTCAGCGGTTTGACGTACGAGCAGTACTTC
cdr3_aa: CASSQVSGLTYEQYF

d_call: TRBD1
clone_size: .
v_call: TRBV29-1
j_call: TRBJ1-1
cdr3_nt: TGCAGCGTTGGGACAGGGATCACTGAAGCTTTCTTT
cdr3_aa: CSVGTGITEAFF

d_call: .
clone_size: .
v_call: TRBV5-1
j_call: TRBJ2-2
cdr3_nt: TGCGCCAGCAGCTTCACATACACCGGGGAGCTGTTTTTT
cdr3_aa: CASSFTYTGELFF

d_call: TRBD2
clone_size: .
v_call: TRBV27
j_call: TRBJ2-1
cdr3_nt: TGTGCCAGCCGAGGGACCGGGACTAGCAGTTACAATGAGCAGTTCTTC
cdr3_aa: CASRGTGTSSYNEQFF

d_call: TRBD1
clone_size: .
v_call: TRBV11-2
j_call: TRBJ1-2
cdr3_nt: TGTGCCAGCAGCTCGTTTAGGAGAACCGGACAGGGGGCAGCTAATGGCTACACCTTC
cdr3_aa: CASSSFRRTGQGAANGYTF

d_call: .
clone_size: once
v_call: TRBV18
j_call: TRBJ1-4
cdr3_nt: TGTGCCAGCTCACCTTCGACAGGCAATAATGAAAAACTGTTTTTT
cdr3_aa: CASSPSTGNNEKLFF

d_call: .
clone_size: .
v_call: TRBV20-1
j_call: TRBJ1-1
cdr3_nt: TGCAGTGCTAGTGATTGGACAGAGAACACTGAAGCTTTCTTT
cdr3_aa: CSASDWTENTEAFF

d_call: .
clone_size: .
v_call: TRBV27
j_call: TRBJ1-1
cdr3_nt: TGTGCCAGCAGTTTATTGACAGGGAACACTGAAGCTTTCTTT
cdr3_aa: CASSLLTGNTEAFF

d_call: .
clone_size: .
v_call: TRBV28
j_call: TRBJ2-3
cdr3_nt: TGTGCCAGCCTAACAGGGTTGACAGGAGATACGCAGTATTTT
cdr3_aa: CASLTGLTGDTQYF

d_call: .
clone_size: .
v_call: TRBV29-1
j_call: TRBJ2-7
cdr3_nt: TGCAGCGTTGAAGTCCCCGTAGGGGAATCAGCCTACGAGCAGTACTTC
cdr3_aa: CSVEVPVGESAYEQYF